This note documents a single T cell receptor beta chain sequence. Its antigen target is currently unknown. Base qualities are not recorded, but no much larger clone differs from it by a single base. The treatment or condition tag for this specimen amounts to: allogeneic hematopoietic cell transplantation with graft depleted of TCRalphabeta T cells and CD19 B cells. Transplant recipients were children who received TCRalphabeta/CD19-depleted allogeneic hematopoietic cell grafts. Library method: PCR. TCRdb names Illumina HiSeq 2500 as the instrument used. Molecular barcoding was employed in the preparation of TCR libraries, with unique molecular identifiers being used to normalize TCRbeta repertoire quantification. The raw public data were reprocessed by TCRdb itself: fastp quality trimming at Q25, MiXCR clonotype calling, in-frame beta chains only. Each CDR3 protein gets just one entry, which takes the most common genes and DNA from the rows behind it. This sample has roughly 500,000 distinct CDR3 sequences in its table, and more than 9% of those were observed once. The ten largest clones represent around 2% of the sample.

This record comes from a study of T-cell reconstitution after alpha-beta-depleted transplantation in children (TCRdb year 2016). In terms of the full investigation: T-cell immune reconstitution after TCRalphabeta/CD19-depleted allogeneic hematopoietic cell transplantation in children was quantitatively tracked in the study by means of TCR repertoire profiling. Broader findings and caveats from the paper: Over the following months the frequencies of hyperexpanded clones went down, and after one year T-cell counts and TCRbeta diversity were mostly credited to newly produced T cells. In some patients, the high TCRbeta diversity seen at day 60 was put down to recipient T cells and intrathymic progenitors that had survived conditioning. Apparently early alphabetaT-cell count recovery about two months after transplant reportedly relied on only several hundred rapidly expanded clones derived from non-depleted graft cells.

V was cut back by 0 bases and J by 7 bases, leaving a gap of 9 bases between them. From the germline V gene (reference sequence), CDR1 is GTSNPN and CDR2 is SVGIG. The CDR3 measures 12 amino acids from cysteine to phenylalanine. CDR3 DNA is the only sequence kept; it has 36 bases, read in frame from the first base. The chain is assembled from TRBV30 and TRBJ1-1; no D gene can be assigned with confidence. The sequences come from PBMCs, collected before TCRalphabeta/CD19-depleted stem cell transplant. The clonotype originates from a child aged 2 to 15 with inherited bone marrow failure, due to receive a stem cell transplant. The CDR3 loop reads CAWSVGADEAFF. The DNA sequence reads TGTGCCTGGAGTGTAGGTGCCGATGAAGCTTTCTTT. The entire variable domain, with the stretches around the CDR3 drawn from the reference TRBV30 and TRBJ1-1 proteins, is SQTIHQWPATLVQPVGSPLSLECTVEGTSNPNLYWYRQAAGRGLQLLFYSVGIGQISSEVPQNLSASRPQDRQFILSSKKLLLSDSGFYLCAWSVGADEAFFGQGTRLTVV.